This TCR beta chain was profiled in a study of T cells in Graves' hyperthyroidism and ophthalmopathy. About the study: Initial diagnosis, before any treatment, was when peripheral blood was collected. Study results and caveats: Ophthalmopathy cases were set apart from stable hyperthyroidism by a 13 V-J model.

PBMCs were collected from an approximately 9.2 ml volume of fresh peripheral blood. TCR beta CDR3 regions were amplified from RNA. The TCR CDR3 was amplified in a first-round RT-PCR using the HTBI primer set. Each CDR3 protein is one row after TCRdb ran MiXCR on the multiplex PCR reads. The profile shows 550,000 to 600,000 distinct CDR3 sequences, 12% to 15% of them singletons. This clonotype was seen many times. Antigen: not known. The sequence derives from a woman younger than 35 with Graves' ophthalmopathy. Sequenced sample: blood.

This chain's CDR3 is CASSLQGNEQYF. The CDR3 region has the DNA TGTGCCAGCAGTTTACAGGGCAACGAGCAGTACTTC. This rearrangement joins TRBV12-3 or TRBV12-4 to TRBJ2-7; D is perhaps TRBD1 (5 bases). CDR3 length: 12 residues. The V end was cut by 2 bases, the J end by 5 bases, with 7 bases between.